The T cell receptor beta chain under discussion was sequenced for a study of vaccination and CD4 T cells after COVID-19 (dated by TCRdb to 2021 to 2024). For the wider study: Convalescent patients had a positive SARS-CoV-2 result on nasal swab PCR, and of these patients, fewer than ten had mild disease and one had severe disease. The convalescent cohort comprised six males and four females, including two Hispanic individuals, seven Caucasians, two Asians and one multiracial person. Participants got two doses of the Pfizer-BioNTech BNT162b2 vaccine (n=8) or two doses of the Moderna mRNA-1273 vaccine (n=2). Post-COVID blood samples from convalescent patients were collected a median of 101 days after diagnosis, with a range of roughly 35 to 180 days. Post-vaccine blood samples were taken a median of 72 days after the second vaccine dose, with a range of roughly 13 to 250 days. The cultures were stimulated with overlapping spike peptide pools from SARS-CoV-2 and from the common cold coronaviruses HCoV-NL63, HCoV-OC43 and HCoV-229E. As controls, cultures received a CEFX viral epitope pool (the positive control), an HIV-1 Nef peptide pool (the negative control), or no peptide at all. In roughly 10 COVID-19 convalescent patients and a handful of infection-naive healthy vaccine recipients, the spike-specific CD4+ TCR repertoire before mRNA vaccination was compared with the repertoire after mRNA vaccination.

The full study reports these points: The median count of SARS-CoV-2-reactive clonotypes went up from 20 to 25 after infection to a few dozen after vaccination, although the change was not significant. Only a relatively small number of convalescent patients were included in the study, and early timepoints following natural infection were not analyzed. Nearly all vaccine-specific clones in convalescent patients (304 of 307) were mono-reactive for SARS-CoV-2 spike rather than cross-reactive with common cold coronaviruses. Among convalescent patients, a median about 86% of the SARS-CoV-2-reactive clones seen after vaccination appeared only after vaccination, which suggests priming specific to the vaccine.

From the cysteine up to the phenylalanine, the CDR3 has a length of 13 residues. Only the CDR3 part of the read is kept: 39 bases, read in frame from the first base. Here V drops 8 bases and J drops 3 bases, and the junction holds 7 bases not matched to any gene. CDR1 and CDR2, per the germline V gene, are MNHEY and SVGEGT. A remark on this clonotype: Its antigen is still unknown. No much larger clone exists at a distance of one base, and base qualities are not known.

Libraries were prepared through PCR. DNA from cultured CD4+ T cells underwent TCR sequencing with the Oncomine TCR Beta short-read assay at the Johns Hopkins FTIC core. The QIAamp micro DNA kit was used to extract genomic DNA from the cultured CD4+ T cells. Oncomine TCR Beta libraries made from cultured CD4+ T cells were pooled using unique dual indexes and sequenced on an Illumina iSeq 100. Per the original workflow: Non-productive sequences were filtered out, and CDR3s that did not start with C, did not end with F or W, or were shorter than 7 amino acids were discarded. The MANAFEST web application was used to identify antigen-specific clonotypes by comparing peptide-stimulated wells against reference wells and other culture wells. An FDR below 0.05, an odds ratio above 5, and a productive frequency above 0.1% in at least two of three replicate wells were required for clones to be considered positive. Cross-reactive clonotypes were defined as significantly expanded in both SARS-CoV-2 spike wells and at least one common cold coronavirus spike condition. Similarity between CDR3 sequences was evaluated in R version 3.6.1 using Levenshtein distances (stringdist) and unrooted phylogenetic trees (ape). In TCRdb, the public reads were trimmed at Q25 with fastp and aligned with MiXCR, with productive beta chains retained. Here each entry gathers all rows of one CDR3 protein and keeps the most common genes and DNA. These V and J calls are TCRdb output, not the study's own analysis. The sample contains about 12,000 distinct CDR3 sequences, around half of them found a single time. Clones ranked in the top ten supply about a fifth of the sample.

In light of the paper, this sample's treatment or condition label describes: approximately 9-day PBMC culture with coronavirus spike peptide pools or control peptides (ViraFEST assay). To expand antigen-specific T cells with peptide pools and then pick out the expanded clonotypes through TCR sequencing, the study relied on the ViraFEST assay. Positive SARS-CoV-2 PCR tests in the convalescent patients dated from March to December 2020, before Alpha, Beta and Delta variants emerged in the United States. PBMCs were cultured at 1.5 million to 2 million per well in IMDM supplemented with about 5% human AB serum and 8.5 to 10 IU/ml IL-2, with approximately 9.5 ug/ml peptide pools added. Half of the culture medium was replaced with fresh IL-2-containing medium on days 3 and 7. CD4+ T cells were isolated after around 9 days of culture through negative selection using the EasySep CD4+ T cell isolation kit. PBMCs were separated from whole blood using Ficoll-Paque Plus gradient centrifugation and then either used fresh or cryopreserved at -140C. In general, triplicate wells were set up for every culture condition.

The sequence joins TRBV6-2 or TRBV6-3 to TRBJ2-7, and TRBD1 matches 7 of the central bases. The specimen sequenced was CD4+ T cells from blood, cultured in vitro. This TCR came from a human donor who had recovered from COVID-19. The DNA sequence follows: TGTGCCAGCGTACGGGACAGATACTACGAGCAGTACTTC. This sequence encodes CASVRDRYYEQYF.